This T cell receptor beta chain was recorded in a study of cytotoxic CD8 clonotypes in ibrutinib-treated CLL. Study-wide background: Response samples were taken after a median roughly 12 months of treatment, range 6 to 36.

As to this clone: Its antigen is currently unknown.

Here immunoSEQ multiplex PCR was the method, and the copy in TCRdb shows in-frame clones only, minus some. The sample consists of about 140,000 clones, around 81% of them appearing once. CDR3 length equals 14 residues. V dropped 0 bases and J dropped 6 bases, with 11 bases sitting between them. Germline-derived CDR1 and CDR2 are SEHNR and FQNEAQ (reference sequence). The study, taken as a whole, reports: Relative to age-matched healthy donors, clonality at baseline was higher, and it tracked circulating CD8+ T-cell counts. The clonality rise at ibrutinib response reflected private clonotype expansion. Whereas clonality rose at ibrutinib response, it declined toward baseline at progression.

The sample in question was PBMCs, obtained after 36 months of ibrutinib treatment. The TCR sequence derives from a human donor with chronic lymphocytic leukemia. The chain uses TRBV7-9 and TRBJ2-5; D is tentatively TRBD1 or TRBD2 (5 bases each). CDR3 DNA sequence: TGTGCCAGCAGCTTAGCGTTCGGGACCAAGACCCAGTACTTC. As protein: CASSLAFGTKTQYF.